The 21 T cell receptor beta chains in this list originate from one sample, sequenced in a study of blood T cell repertoires in COVID-19. Sequencing was performed with immunoSEQ multiplex PCR; in TCRdb, only in-frame clones are kept and a portion is missing. The profile shows about 250,000 clones, about 88% of them singletons. The material sequenced was PBMCs or T cells enriched from blood (not recorded which). The origin of the receptors is a woman aged 50 to 60 who had recovered from COVID-19.

The CDR3 region is CASSSGTGAGEAFF. DNA for the CDR3: TGTGCCAGCAGTTCCGGGACAGGGGCCGGGGAAGCTTTCTTT. This sequence joins TRBV28 and TRBJ1-1; 10 bases map to TRBD1. Germline-derived CDR1 and CDR2 are MDHEN and SYDVKM. This CDR3 spans 14 amino acids. V was clipped by 4 bases and J by 8 bases; unmatched bases: 7. Full variable domain (missing parts from reference TRBV28 and TRBJ1-1): DVKVTQSSRYLVKRTGEKVFLECVQDMDHENMFWYRQDPGLGLRLIYFSYDVKMKEKGDIPEGYSVSREKKERFSLILESASTNQTSMYLCASSSGTGAGEAFFGQGTRLTVV.

The V call is TRBV19, the J call TRBJ2-2, with D perhaps matching TRBD2 (7 bases). This CDR3 is 13 amino acids long. V lost 11 bases and J 2 bases, leaving 12 bases between the germline ends. Germline CDR1 reads LNHDA; CDR2 reads SQIVND (reference sequence). The CDR3: CAGGGSNTGELFF. The CDR3 region has the DNA TGTGCCGGGGGGGGCAGCAACACCGGGGAGCTGTTTTTT.

J is TRBJ2-7 and V is TRBV3-1 (or the pseudogene TRBV3-2); D is uncertain. CDR1 LGHDT and CDR2 YNNKEL come from the germline V gene (reference sequence). With 2 bases removed from V and 3 bases from J, the gap between germline ends came to 8 bases. The CDR3 contains 13 residues. The CDR3 region is CASSQNSFYEQYF. The DNA of the CDR3 is TGTGCCAGCAGCCAAAACTCGTTCTACGAGCAGTACTTC.

This chain uses TRBV27 with TRBJ1-1, with unresolved D. Germline-derived CDR1 and CDR2 are MNHEY and SMNVEV (reference sequence). This CDR3 contains 14 residues. The V end lost 5 bases, the J end lost 6 bases, and 16 bases lay between the germline ends. CDR3 loop: CASSDGLGWAEAFF. In DNA, the CDR3 is TGTGCCAGCAGTGATGGACTGGGTTGGGCTGAAGCTTTCTTT.

The chain joins TRBV7-2 to TRBJ2-1; 15 bases are a match to TRBD2. The CDR3 runs 18 residues. V lost 6 bases to trimming and J lost 2 bases; unmatched junction nucleotides: 8. The germline CDR1 and CDR2 sequences are SGHTA and FQGNSA. The CDR3 region is CASSSPRTSGRAYNEQFF. The CDR3 nucleotides are TGTGCCAGCAGTTCGCCCCGGACTAGCGGGAGGGCCTACAATGAGCAGTTCTTC.

V is TRBV4-3 and J is TRBJ2-2; possibly TRBD2 for D (6 bases). In germline, CDR1 is LGHNA, CDR2 YSLEER. Trimming stripped 2 bases from V and 3 bases from J, with 13 bases between. There are 16 residues in the CDR3. The DNA of the CDR3 is TGCGCCAGCAGCCAACCTCTCGGGAGCGACACCGGGGAGCTGTTTTTT. Protein sequence: CASSQPLGSDTGELFF.

This clone has only one observation. V and J are TRBV28 and TRBJ2-1; TRBD2 matches at 10 bases. The V segment lost 3 bases and the J segment 7 bases; nucleotides outside the gene matches: 3. The CDR3 is 14 residues long. CDR1 and CDR2 from the germline V gene are MDHEN and SYDVKM. The CDR3 region is CASSFASGSNEQFF. CDR3 coding DNA: TGTGCCAGCAGTTTTGCTAGCGGGAGTAATGAGCAGTTCTTC.

This chain connects TRBV19 to TRBJ2-7; the D gene is possibly TRBD2 (6 bases). Germline CDR1 reads LNHDA; CDR2 reads SQIVND (reference sequence). The CDR3 is 13 residues long. The V end was cut by 5 bases, the J end by 6 bases, with 14 bases between. The CDR3 DNA reads as TGTGCCAGTAGTTCTAAGGGAGGATCCGAGCAGTACTTC. Protein: CASSSKGGSEQYF.

CDR3 sequence (DNA): TGTGCCACCAGTGAAAGGGGATACGGGGACTTCTATGGCTACACCTTC. Translation gives CATSERGYGDFYGYTF. This chain connects TRBV24-1 to TRBJ1-2, with D possibly TRBD1 on 5 matching bases. Germline lookup yields CDR1 KGHDR and CDR2 SFDVKD. V was shortened by 4 bases and J by 4 bases, with 18 bases between the two germline ends. The CDR3 is 16 amino acids.

The chain combines TRBV30 with TRBJ1-1; 7 bases are a match to TRBD1. Germline CDR1 reads GTSNPN; CDR2 reads SVGIG (reference sequence). J gave up 1 base and V 5 bases, and 4 bases lay outside the gene matches. The CDR3 is 13 residues long. CDR3 sequence (DNA): TGTGCCTGGCAAGGGGGCCCGAACACTGAAGCTTTCTTT. Translated: CAWQGGPNTEAFF. The variable domain in full, with the rest retrieved from reference TRBV30 and TRBJ1-1, is SQTIHQWPATLVQPVGSPLSLECTVEGTSNPNLYWYRQAAGRGLQLLFYSVGIGQISSEVPQNLSASRPQDRQFILSSKKLLLSDSGFYLCAWQGGPNTEAFFGQGTRLTVV.

The chain uses TRBV11-3 and TRBJ2-3, with 10 bases aligning to TRBD2. Germline trimming cut 2 bases from V and 2 bases from J; bases unmatched to any gene: 16. Germline assignment: CDR1 SGHNT and CDR2 YENEEA. The CDR3 is made up of 20 amino acids. The DNA of the CDR3 is TGTGCCAGCAGCTTATCCCCAGAGGGAAGACTAGCGGGTTTCACAGATACGCAGTATTTT. As protein: CASSLSPEGRLAGFTDTQYF.

This clone was detected once. The chain employs TRBV2 and TRBJ1-5; D is possibly TRBD1 (5 bases). The CDR3 is 15 residues long. V lost 4 bases, J lost 1 base, and 11 bases lay in between. The germline CDR1 and CDR2 sequences are SNHLY and FYNNEI. CDR3 amino acids: CASSVQGLSNQPQHF. The CDR3, as DNA: TGTGCCAGCAGTGTTCAGGGATTAAGCAATCAGCCCCAGCATTTT.

The chain employs TRBV28 and TRBJ1-4; D gene unclear. V lost 7 bases to trimming and J lost 7 bases, with 16 bases between them. The CDR3 is made up of 14 amino acids. Germline V gene lookup returns CDR1 MDHEN and CDR2 SYDVKM. CDR3 coding DNA: TGTGCCAGCACCCCAGCGGGGAATGGTGAAAAACTGTTTTTT. Encoded protein: CASTPAGNGEKLFF.

The rearrangement uses TRBV7-9 and TRBJ1-2, with 9 bases aligning to TRBD1. V lost 4 bases to trimming and J lost 2 bases; unmatched junction nucleotides: 8. CDR1 and CDR2 (germline): SEHNR, FQNEAQ (reference sequence). The CDR3 is 16 residues long. CDR3 in DNA: TGTGCCAGCAGCTCGACCGGGACAGGGAACAACTATGGCTACACCTTC. Residues: CASSSTGTGNNYGYTF. Full variable domain (rest looked up from reference TRBV7-9 and TRBJ1-2): DTGVSQNPRHKITKRGQNVTFRCDPISEHNRLYWYRQTLGQGPEFLTYFQNEAQLEKSRLLSDRFSAERPKGSFSTLEIQRTEQGDSAMYLCASSSTGTGNNYGYTFGSGTRLTVV.

CDR3 sequence (DNA): TGTGCCAGCAGCCAAGGAGGAGGAGCTTTCTTT. As protein: CASSQGGGAFF. The chain recombines TRBV5-6 with TRBJ1-1; D not resolved. The CDR3 runs 11 residues. V lost 4 bases, J lost 10 bases, and 11 bases lay in between. Germline V gene lookup returns CDR1 SGHDT and CDR2 YYEEEE.

A single count supports this clone. The chain carries TRBV3-1 (or the pseudogene TRBV3-2) and TRBJ2-7, with D tentatively TRBD2 (5 bases). CDR3 size: 12 residues. Germline CDR1 is LGHDT and CDR2 is YNNKEL (reference sequence). Trimming stripped 3 bases from V and 6 bases from J, with 9 bases between. The CDR3 sequence: CASSQTLGEQYF. CDR3 nucleotide sequence: TGTGCCAGCAGCCAGACACTAGGCGAGCAGTACTTC.

The V call is TRBV6-5, the J call TRBJ2-1; weak D call: TRBD2 (6 bases). Per germline, CDR1 MNHEY and CDR2 SVGAGI. This CDR3 is 13 amino acids long. Trimming shortened V by 0 bases and J by 9 bases, and 9 bases separated the two germline ends. CDR3 region: CASSYSAGSEQFF. In DNA, the CDR3 is TGTGCCAGCAGTTACTCGGCGGGAAGTGAGCAGTTCTTC.

This chain joins TRBV21-1 and TRBJ2-7; no DNA check was done on the table's D call, TRBD2. TRBV21-1 is deemed a pseudogene. The length of the CDR3 is 14 residues. The CDR3 spells CASSKGTILDEQYF. CDR3 bases: TGTGCCAGCAGCAAAGGGACTATACTAGACGAGCAGTACTTC.

This chain connects TRBV7-2 to TRBJ1-4; no clear D. Germline V CDR1 and CDR2: SGHTA, FQGNSA. V lost 1 base, J lost 7 bases, and 13 bases lay in between. CDR3 length: 15 residues. CDR3 residues: CASSLGSGLSEKLFF. Written as DNA, the CDR3 is TGTGCCAGCAGCTTAGGGAGCGGTCTAAGTGAAAAACTGTTTTTT.

The rearrangement joins TRBV4-3 to TRBJ2-7, with TRBD1 matching over 9 bases. Germline assignment: CDR1 LGHNA and CDR2 YSLEER. The CDR3 loop spans 21 amino acids. With 4 bases clipped from V and 0 bases from J, the junction kept 22 bases outside the gene matches. The CDR3 loop is CASSRERPGTGLPLSSYEQYF. In nucleotides, the CDR3 is TGCGCCAGCAGCCGCGAAAGACCCGGGACAGGGCTCCCTCTTAGCTCCTACGAGCAGTACTTC.

The J gene is TRBJ1-2, the V gene TRBV19, with D unclear. Trimming shortened V by 7 bases and J by 2 bases, and 8 bases separated the two germline ends. CDR1 and CDR2 from the germline V gene are LNHDA and SQIVND (reference sequence). This CDR3 has 12 residues. CDR3 loop: CASKRWNYGYTF. The CDR3 nucleotides are TGTGCCAGTAAGAGGTGGAACTATGGCTACACCTTC.